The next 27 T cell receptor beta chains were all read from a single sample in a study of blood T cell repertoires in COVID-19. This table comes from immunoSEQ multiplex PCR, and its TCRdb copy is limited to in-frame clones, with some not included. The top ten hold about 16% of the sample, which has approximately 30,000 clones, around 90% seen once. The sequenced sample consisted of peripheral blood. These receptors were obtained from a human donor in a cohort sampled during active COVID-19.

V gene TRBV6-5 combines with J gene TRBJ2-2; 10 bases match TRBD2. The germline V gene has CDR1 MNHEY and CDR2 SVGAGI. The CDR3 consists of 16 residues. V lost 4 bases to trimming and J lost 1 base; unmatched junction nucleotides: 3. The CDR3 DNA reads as TGTGCCAGCAGTTCGGGACTAGCGATGAACACCGGGGAGCTGTTTTTT. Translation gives CASSSGLAMNTGELFF.

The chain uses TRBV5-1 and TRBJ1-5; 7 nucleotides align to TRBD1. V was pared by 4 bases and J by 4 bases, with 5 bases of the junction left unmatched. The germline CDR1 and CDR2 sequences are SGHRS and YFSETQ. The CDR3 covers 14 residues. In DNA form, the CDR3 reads TGCGCCAGCAGCGAAGGGACAGAAAATCAGCCCCAGCATTTT. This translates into CASSEGTENQPQHF.

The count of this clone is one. The CDR3 nucleotides are TGTGCCAGCAGCCCCGGGACAGGGCCCTACAATGAGCAGTTCTTC. Amino acid sequence: CASSPGTGPYNEQFF. J is TRBJ2-1 and V is TRBV27; 9 bases are shared with TRBD1. This CDR3 spans 15 amino acids. The trim removed 6 bases at V and 2 bases at J, leaving 5 bases unmatched. The germline CDR1 and CDR2 sequences are MNHEY and SMNVEV (reference sequence).

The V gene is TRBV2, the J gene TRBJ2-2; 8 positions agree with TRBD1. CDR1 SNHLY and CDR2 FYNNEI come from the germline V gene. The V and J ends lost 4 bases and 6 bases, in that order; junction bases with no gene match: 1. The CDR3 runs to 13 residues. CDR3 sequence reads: CASSVTGAGELFF. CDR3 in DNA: TGTGCCAGCAGTGTGACAGGGGCCGGGGAGCTGTTTTTT.

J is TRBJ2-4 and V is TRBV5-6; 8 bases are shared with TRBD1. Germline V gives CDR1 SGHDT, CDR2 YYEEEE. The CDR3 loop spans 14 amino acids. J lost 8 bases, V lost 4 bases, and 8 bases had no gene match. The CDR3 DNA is TGTGCCAGCAGCGCCCTCAGGGGGCGGGACATTCAGTACTTC. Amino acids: CASSALRGRDIQYF.

CDR3: CATASGGAPGQETQYF. The CDR3 nucleotides are TGTGCCACCGCTAGCGGGGGGGCCCCGGGGCAAGAGACCCAGTACTTC. The chain combines TRBV10-3 with TRBJ2-5, with 12 positions matching TRBD2. The CDR3 runs to 16 residues. Germline V gene lookup returns CDR1 ENHRY and CDR2 SYGVKD. With V trimmed by 10 bases and J by 2 bases, 11 bases remained unmatched.

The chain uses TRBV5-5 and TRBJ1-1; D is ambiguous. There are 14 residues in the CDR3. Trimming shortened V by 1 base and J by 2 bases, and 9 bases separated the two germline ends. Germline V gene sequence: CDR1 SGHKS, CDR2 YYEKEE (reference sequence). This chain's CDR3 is CASSLPGGNTEAFF. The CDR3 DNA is TGTGCCAGCAGCTTGCCAGGAGGAAACACTGAAGCTTTCTTT.

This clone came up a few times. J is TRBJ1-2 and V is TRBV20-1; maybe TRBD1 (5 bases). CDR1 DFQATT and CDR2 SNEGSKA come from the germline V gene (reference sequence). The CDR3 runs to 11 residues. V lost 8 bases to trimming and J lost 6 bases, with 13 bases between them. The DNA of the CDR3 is TGCAGTACTGTGGACAACGATGGCTACACCTTC. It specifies CSTVDNDGYTF.

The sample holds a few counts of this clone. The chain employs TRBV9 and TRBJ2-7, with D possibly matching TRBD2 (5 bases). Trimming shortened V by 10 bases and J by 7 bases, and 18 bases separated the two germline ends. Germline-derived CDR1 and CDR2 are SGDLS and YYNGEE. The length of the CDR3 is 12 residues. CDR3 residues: CAAPRAPGEQYF. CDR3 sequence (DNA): TGTGCCGCCCCTCGGGCGCCGGGGGAGCAGTACTTC.

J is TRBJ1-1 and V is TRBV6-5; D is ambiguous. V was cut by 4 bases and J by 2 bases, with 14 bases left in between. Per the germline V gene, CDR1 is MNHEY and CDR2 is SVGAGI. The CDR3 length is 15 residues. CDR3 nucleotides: TGTGCCAGCAGTTCAGCGGCAGGCCGCAACACTGAAGCTTTCTTT. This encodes CASSSAAGRNTEAFF.

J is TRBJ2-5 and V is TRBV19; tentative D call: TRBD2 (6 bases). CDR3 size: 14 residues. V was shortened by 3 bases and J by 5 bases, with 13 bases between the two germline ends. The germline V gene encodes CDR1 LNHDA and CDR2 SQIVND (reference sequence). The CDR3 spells CASSIRRGAETQYF. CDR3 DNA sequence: TGTGCCAGTAGTATTAGGAGGGGCGCCGAGACCCAGTACTTC.

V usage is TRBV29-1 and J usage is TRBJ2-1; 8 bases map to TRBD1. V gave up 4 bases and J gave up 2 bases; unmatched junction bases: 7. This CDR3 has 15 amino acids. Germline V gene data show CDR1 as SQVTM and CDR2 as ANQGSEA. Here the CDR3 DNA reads TGCAGCGTTGGGACAGGGACATTCCCCTACAATGAGCAGTTCTTC. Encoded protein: CSVGTGTFPYNEQFF.

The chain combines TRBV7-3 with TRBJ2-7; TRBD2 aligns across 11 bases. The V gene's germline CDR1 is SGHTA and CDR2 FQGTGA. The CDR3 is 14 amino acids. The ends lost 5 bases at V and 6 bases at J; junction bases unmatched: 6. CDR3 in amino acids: CASSPQGLAGEQYF. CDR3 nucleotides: TGTGCCAGCAGCCCCCAAGGACTAGCGGGCGAGCAGTACTTC.

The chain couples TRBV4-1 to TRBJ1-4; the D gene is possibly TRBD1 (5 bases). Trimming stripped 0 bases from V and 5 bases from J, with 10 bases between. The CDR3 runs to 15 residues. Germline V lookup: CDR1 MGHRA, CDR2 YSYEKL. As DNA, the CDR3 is TGCGCCAGCAGCCAAGACCACAGGCGAAATGAAAAACTGTTTTTT. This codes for CASSQDHRRNEKLFF.

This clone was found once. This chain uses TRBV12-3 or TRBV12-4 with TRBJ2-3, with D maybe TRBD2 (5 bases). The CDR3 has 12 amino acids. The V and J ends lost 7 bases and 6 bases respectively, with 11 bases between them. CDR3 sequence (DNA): TGTGCCAGCAACCCCGGGGAGGATACGCAGTATTTT. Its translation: CASNPGEDTQYF.

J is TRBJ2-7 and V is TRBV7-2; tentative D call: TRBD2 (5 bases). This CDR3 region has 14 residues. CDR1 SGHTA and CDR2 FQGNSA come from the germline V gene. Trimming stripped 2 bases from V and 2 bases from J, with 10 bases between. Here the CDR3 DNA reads TGTGCCAGCAGCTTAACAAGCGGAACCTACGAGCAGTACTTC. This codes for CASSLTSGTYEQYF.

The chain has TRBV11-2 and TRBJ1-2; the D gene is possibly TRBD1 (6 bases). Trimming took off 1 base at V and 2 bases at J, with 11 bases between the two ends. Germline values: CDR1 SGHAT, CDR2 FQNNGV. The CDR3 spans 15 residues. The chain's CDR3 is CASSLVGQGNYGYTF. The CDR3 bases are TGTGCCAGCAGCTTAGTTGGTCAGGGGAACTATGGCTACACCTTC.

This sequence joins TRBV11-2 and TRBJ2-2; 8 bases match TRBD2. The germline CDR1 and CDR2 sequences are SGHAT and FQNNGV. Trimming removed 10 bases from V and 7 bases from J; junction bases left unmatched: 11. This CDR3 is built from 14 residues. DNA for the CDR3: TGTGCCACCACCGGGGGACTAGTGGTCGGGGAGCTGTTTTTT. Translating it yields CATTGGLVVGELFF.

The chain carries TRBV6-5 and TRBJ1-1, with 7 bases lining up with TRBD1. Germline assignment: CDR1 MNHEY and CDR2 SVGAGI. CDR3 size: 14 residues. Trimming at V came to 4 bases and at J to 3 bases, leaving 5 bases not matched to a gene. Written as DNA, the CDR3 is TGTGCCAGCAGTTCCCGGGACAGAGACACTGAAGCTTTCTTT. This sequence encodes CASSSRDRDTEAFF.

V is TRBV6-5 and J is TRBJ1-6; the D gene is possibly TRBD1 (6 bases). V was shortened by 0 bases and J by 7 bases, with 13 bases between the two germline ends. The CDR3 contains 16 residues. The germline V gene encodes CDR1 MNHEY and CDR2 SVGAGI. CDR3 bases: TGTGCCAGCAGTTACTCGCAAGGACAGAGGAATTCACCCCTCCACTTT. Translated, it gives CASSYSQGQRNSPLHF.

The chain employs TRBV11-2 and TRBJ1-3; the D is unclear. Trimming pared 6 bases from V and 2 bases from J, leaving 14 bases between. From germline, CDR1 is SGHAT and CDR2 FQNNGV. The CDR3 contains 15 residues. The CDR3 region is CASREGGSAGNTIYF. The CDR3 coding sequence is TGTGCCAGCAGAGAGGGAGGTAGTGCTGGAAACACCATATATTTT.

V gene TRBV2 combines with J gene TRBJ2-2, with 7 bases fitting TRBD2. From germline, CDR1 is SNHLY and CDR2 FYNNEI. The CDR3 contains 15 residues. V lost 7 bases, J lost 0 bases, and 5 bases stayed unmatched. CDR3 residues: CASIPSGTNTGELFF. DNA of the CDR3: TGTGCCAGCATCCCTAGCGGTACGAACACCGGGGAGCTGTTTTTT.

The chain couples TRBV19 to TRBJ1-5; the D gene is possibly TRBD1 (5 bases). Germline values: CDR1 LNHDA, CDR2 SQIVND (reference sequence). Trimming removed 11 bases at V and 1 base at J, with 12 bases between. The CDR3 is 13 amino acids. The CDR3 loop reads CAVGVGSNQPQHF. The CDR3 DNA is TGTGCCGTAGGGGTGGGGAGCAATCAGCCCCAGCATTTT.

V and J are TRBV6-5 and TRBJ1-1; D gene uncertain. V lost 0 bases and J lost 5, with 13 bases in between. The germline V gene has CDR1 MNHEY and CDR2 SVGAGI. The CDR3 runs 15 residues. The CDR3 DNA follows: TGTGCCAGCAGTTACTCGATCGGACTGGTGACTGAAGCTTTCTTT. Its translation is CASSYSIGLVTEAFF.

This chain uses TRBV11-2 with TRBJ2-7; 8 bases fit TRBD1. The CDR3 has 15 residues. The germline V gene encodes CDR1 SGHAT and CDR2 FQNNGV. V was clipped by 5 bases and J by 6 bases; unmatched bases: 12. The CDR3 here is CASSIGDRLGSEQYF. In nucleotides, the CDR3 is TGTGCCAGCAGCATCGGGGACAGGCTAGGGAGCGAGCAGTACTTC.

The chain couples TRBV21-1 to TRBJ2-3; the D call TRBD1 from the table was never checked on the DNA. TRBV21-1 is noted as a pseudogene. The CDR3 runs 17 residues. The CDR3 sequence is CASSKAVGQGFRDTQYF. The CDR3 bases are TGTGCCAGCAGCAAAGCGGTGGGGCAGGGTTTTAGAGATACGCAGTATTTT.

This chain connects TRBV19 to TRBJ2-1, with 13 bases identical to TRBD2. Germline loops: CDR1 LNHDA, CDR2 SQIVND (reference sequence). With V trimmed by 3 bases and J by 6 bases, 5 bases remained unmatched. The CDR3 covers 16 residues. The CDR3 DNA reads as TGTGCCAGTAGTATCTTTACTAGCGGGGGGGGCAATGAGCAGTTCTTC. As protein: CASSIFTSGGGNEQFF.